These 5 T cell receptor beta chains share one sample of origin, sequenced in a study of T cell responses to AZD1222 COVID-19 vaccine. Generated by immunoSEQ multiplex PCR, the TCRdb table keeps only in-frame clones and is missing some. This sample has about 140,000 clones, with roughly nine tenths found just once. The specimen comprised peripheral blood, sampled on day 0 of AZD1222 vaccination. These receptors came from an adult in good health.

This chain uses TRBV2 with TRBJ2-1; D uncertain. The V gene lost 8 bases and the J gene lost 7 bases, with 9 bases spanning the gap. The CDR3 runs to 11 residues. Germline CDR1 reads SNHLY; CDR2 reads FYNNEI. CDR3 region: CASSFLNEQFF. DNA for the CDR3: TGTGCCAGCTCTTTCTTAAATGAGCAGTTCTTC.

The V and J genes are TRBV4-2 and TRBJ2-3, with TRBD1 matching 8 bases. The CDR3 totals 15 residues. Losses at the gene ends were 1 base for V and 0 bases for J; bases not matched to a gene: 0. Germline CDR1 and CDR2: LGHNA and YNFKEQ. The DNA of the CDR3 is TGTGCCAGCAGCCAAGGGACAGGGAGCACAGATACGCAGTATTTT. Translated, it gives CASSQGTGSTDTQYF.

The V and J genes are TRBV2 and TRBJ2-7, with 12 bases identical to TRBD1. V shed 11 bases and J 7 bases; nucleotides not matched to a gene: 9. CDR1 SNHLY and CDR2 FYNNEI come from the germline V gene. This CDR3 contains 13 residues. The CDR3 region is CASRGQGAEEQYF. DNA of the CDR3: TGTGCCTCGAGGGGACAGGGGGCTGAGGAGCAGTACTTC.

The chain links TRBV15 to TRBJ2-7; 10 nucleotides agree with TRBD1. The CDR3 length is 14 residues. Losses at the gene ends were 3 bases for V and 4 bases for J; bases not matched to a gene: 3. From germline, CDR1 is LNHNV and CDR2 YYDKDF (reference sequence). CDR3 residues: CATSRRQGAYEQYF. In nucleotides, the CDR3 is TGTGCCACCAGCAGGAGACAGGGGGCGTACGAGCAGTACTTC.

V and J are TRBV3-1 (or the pseudogene TRBV3-2) and TRBJ2-7; D call uncertain. Trimming shortened V by 1 base and J by 5 bases, and 15 bases separated the two germline ends. Germline V gene data show CDR1 as LGHDT and CDR2 as YNNKEL (reference sequence). This CDR3 spans 15 amino acids. The CDR3 here is CASSQGTAGLNEQYF. The CDR3 nucleotides are TGTGCCAGCAGCCAAGGCACGGCCGGTTTGAACGAGCAGTACTTC.